These 27 T cell receptor beta chains originate from one sample sequenced in a study of T cell repertoires in cytomegalovirus infection. Each CDR3 protein is one row after TCRdb ran MiXCR on the reads. Of 500,000 to 600,000 distinct CDR3 sequences listed, 16% are singletons. Sequencing was done on a sample of CD8+ T cells from PBMCs. The receptor source for this set is a human donor in good health (CMV status not recorded). Some clones in this sample may be carry-over from other donors' samples.

This clonotype has only a few counts. This chain links TRBV6-5 with TRBJ2-5, with a possible D match to TRBD1 (8 bases). The V end was cut by 7 bases, the J end by 2 bases, with 17 bases between. This CDR3 is built from 15 residues. The germline V gene encodes CDR1 MNHEY and CDR2 SVGAGI. In DNA, the CDR3 is TGTGCCAGCACCGAACAGGGGGGGATACAAGAGACCCAGTACTTC. This codes for CASTEQGGIQETQYF.

This clonotype has more than one count but fewer than ten. The chain carries TRBV23-1 and TRBJ1-1; D unclear. TRBV23-1 is annotated as an ORF whose role is uncertain. The CDR3 is made up of 16 amino acids. Deletions cut 2 bases from V and 1 base from J, with 14 bases between. The CDR3 nucleotides are TGCGCCAGCAGTCAAAAACGCAGGTTTCCGAACACTGAAGCTTTCTTT. As protein: CASSQKRRFPNTEAFF.

The V call is TRBV6-1, the J call TRBJ1-4; 10 positions agree with TRBD1. This CDR3 spans 17 amino acids. With V trimmed by 1 base and J by 2 bases, 4 bases remained unmatched. Per the germline V gene, CDR1 is MNHNS and CDR2 is SASEGT. CDR3 amino acids: CASSEGTGGATNEKLFF. CDR3 DNA: TGTGCCAGCAGTGAAGGGACAGGGGGTGCGACTAATGAAAAACTGTTTTTT.

In the case of this clonotype: A much larger clone lies a single base off, so this may be a read error. The rearrangement joins TRBV5-6 to TRBJ2-1; D gene uncertain. Germline CDR1 reads SGHDT; CDR2 reads YYEEEE. The CDR3 length is 15 residues. The CDR3: CASSPGDGNYKEQFF. The CDR3 DNA is TGTGCCAGCAGCCCAGGAGACGGAAACTACAAAGAGCAGTTCTTC.

This clonotype was seen at least ten times. The chain joins TRBV10-3 to TRBJ2-6, with D possibly being TRBD1 or TRBD2 (5 bases each). Germline-derived CDR1 and CDR2 are ENHRY and SYGVKD. The V gene lost 4 bases and the J gene lost 0 bases, with 13 bases spanning the gap. The CDR3 has 17 residues. CDR3 residues: CAISARDLSSGANVLTF. CDR3 sequence (DNA): TGTGCCATCAGTGCTCGGGACCTGAGCTCTGGGGCCAACGTCCTGACTTTC.

The chain links TRBV7-3 to TRBJ2-5; 10 nucleotides match TRBD1. J gave up 5 bases and V 4 bases, and 4 bases lay outside the gene matches. The CDR3 is 14 residues long. Germline CDR1 is SGHTA and CDR2 is FQGTGA. CDR3 region: CASSSTGGKETQYF. The CDR3 bases are TGTGCCAGCAGCTCGACAGGGGGCAAGGAGACCCAGTACTTC.

There are a few counts of this clonotype. This rearrangement joins TRBV27 to TRBJ2-1; the D is unclear. This CDR3 contains 13 residues. V lost 5 bases, J lost 5 bases, and 10 bases lay in between. Germline lookup yields CDR1 MNHEY and CDR2 SMNVEV (reference sequence). CDR3 loop: CASSPLEDNEQFF. As DNA, the CDR3 is TGTGCCAGCAGTCCCCTTGAGGACAATGAGCAGTTCTTC.

Ten or more counts support this clonotype. The chain combines TRBV7-8 with TRBJ2-6; D perhaps matches TRBD2 (6 bases). Trimming took off 0 bases at V and 2 bases at J, with 14 bases between the two ends. Per the germline V gene, CDR1 is SGHVS and CDR2 is FQNEAQ. This CDR3 is built from 18 residues. CDR3 residues: CASSLAGRLGAGANVLTF. The CDR3 region has the DNA TGTGCCAGCAGCTTAGCGGGCAGACTAGGGGCTGGGGCCAACGTCCTGACTTTC. Looking up the rest from reference TRBV7-8 and TRBJ2-6 gives the full variable domain: GAGVSQSPRYKVAKRGQDVALRCDPISGHVSLFWYQQALGQGPEFLTYFQNEAQLDKSGLPSDRFFAERPEGSVSTLKIQRTQQEDSAVYLCASSLAGRLGAGANVLTFGAGSRLTVL.

The chain combines TRBV20-1 with TRBJ1-5; D might be TRBD1 (6 bases). The CDR3 sequence is 16 residues long. Trimming removed 0 bases from V and 1 base from J, with 13 bases in between. Germline V lookup: CDR1 DFQATT, CDR2 SNEGSKA (reference sequence). The CDR3 loop reads CSARDEWTESNQPQHF. For the CDR3, the DNA is TGCAGTGCTAGAGATGAGTGGACAGAGAGCAATCAGCCCCAGCATTTT.

As for this clonotype: The final CDR3 position lacks the conserved phenylalanine or tryptophan, pointing to a likely read error. V usage is TRBV7-3 and J usage is TRBJ2-1; D might be TRBD2 (5 bases). CDR1 and CDR2 from the germline V gene are SGHTA and FQGTGA. The CDR3 extends over 16 amino acids. Trimming stripped 5 bases from V and 5 bases from J, with 19 bases between. CDR3 protein: CASSPTVSGEDNEQFC. The CDR3 DNA reads TGTGCCAGCAGCCCAACGGTGAGCGGAGAAGACAATGAGCAGTTCTGC.

This clonotype was recorded at least ten times. V gene TRBV4-1 combines with J gene TRBJ2-5; possible D gene TRBD1, 6 bases. V lost 0 bases and J lost 2, with 19 bases in between. Germline V lookup: CDR1 MGHRA, CDR2 YSYEKL. The CDR3 runs 18 residues. CDR3 nucleotide sequence: TGCGCCAGCAGCCAAGATGGGGGCATCCGAGGGCTGCAAGAGACCCAGTACTTC. Its translation is CASSQDGGIRGLQETQYF.

This clonotype was seen many times. This chain links TRBV15 with TRBJ2-1; no clear D. This CDR3 comprises 13 residues. Germline V gene sequence: CDR1 LNHNV, CDR2 YYDKDF (reference sequence). The V end lost 8 bases, the J end lost 3 bases, and 11 bases lay between the germline ends. The CDR3 coding sequence is TGTGCCACCCGGCCGGTCGGCTACAATGAGCAGTTCTTC. Encoded protein: CATRPVGYNEQFF. Full variable domain (missing parts from reference TRBV15 and TRBJ2-1): DAMVIQNPRYQVTQFGKPVTLSCSQTLNHNVMYWYQQKSSQAPKLLFHYYDKDFNNEADTPDNFQSRRPNTSFCFLDIRSPGLGDTAMYLCATRPVGYNEQFFGPGTRLTVL.

This chain connects TRBV7-3 to TRBJ2-1; TRBD2 agrees at 8 bases. The V gene's germline CDR1 is SGHTA and CDR2 FQGTGA. There are 15 residues in the CDR3. With V trimmed by 6 bases and J by 10 bases, 14 bases remained unmatched. The CDR3 DNA sequence: TGTGCCAGCAGGGGGGAGACGGGAGGGCGTAGGGAGCAGTTCTTC. This gives the protein CASRGETGGRREQFF.

This clonotype was picked up a small number of times. The chain links TRBV6-1 to TRBJ1-2; 8 positions match TRBD1. V dropped 4 bases and J dropped 10; count of bases not matched to a gene: 14. Looked up from germline, CDR1 is MNHNS and CDR2 is SASEGT. The CDR3 totals 15 residues. CDR3 amino acids: CASSGTGQGGRIYTF. CDR3 bases: TGTGCCAGCAGTGGAACCGGACAGGGTGGTAGGATCTACACCTTC.

This clonotype came up many times. The chain recombines TRBV7-9 with TRBJ2-5, with D maybe TRBD2 (5 bases). This CDR3 comprises 14 residues. Trimming pared 5 bases from V and 5 bases from J, leaving 15 bases between. Germline CDR1 reads SEHNR; CDR2 reads FQNEAQ (reference sequence). CDR3 DNA sequence: TGTGCCAGCAGCGCCCGGGAAGTTCAGGAGACCCAGTACTTC. Translating gives CASSAREVQETQYF.

The sample holds many counts of this clonotype. This chain uses TRBV7-8 with TRBJ2-2, with 14 bases identical to TRBD2. V lost 1 base, J lost 6 bases, and 10 bases stayed unmatched. The length of the CDR3 is 19 residues. Germline CDR1 and CDR2: SGHVS and FQNEAQ. CDR3 nucleotides: TGTGCCAGCAGCTTAGAGGTTCTTTCGGGACTAGCGGGGGCCGGGGAGCTGTTTTTT. It encodes CASSLEVLSGLAGAGELFF.

The CDR3 DNA is TGTGCCAGCAGTTACTCTACTCTCGGGCTTGGCTACACCTTC. Translating it yields CASSYSTLGLGYTF. The genes are TRBV6-5 and TRBJ1-2; D is unresolved. CDR3 size: 14 residues. V dropped 0 bases and J dropped 7 bases, with 12 bases sitting between them. CDR1 MNHEY and CDR2 SVGAGI come from the germline V gene.

This clonotype appeared a few times. The chain has TRBV6-1 and TRBJ1-1, with 9 nucleotides matching TRBD1. The CDR3 length is 13 residues. V shed 6 bases and J 5 bases; nucleotides not matched to a gene: 4. Germline lookup yields CDR1 MNHNS and CDR2 SASEGT. The CDR3: CASRRTGVTEAFF. The CDR3 DNA reads as TGTGCCAGCAGGAGGACAGGGGTTACTGAAGCTTTCTTT.

The V and J genes are TRBV7-3 and TRBJ2-2, with a weak D call TRBD1 (6 bases). The ends were cut back, 5 bases at V and 6 bases at J, with 10 bases in the middle. The CDR3 extends over 13 amino acids. Germline-derived CDR1 and CDR2 are SGHTA and FQGTGA. DNA for the CDR3: TGTGCCAGCAGCGTCTCAGGGGCCGGGGAGCTGTTTTTT. It yields the protein CASSVSGAGELFF. The full variable domain, its missing parts supplied by reference TRBV7-3 and TRBJ2-2, is GAGVSQTPSNKVTEKGKYVELRCDPISGHTALYWYRQSLGQGPEFLIYFQGTGAADDSGLPNDRFFAVRPEGSVSTLKIQRTERGDSAVYLCASSVSGAGELFFGEGSRLTVL.

The rearrangement links TRBV11-1 to TRBJ2-3; no firm D call. The CDR3 length is 15 residues. Germline values: CDR1 SGHAT, CDR2 FQDESV (reference sequence). The V gene lost 5 bases and the J gene lost 4 bases, with 16 bases spanning the gap. CDR3 sequence: CASSQSRAPADTQYF. In DNA form, the CDR3 reads TGTGCCAGCAGCCAATCGAGAGCGCCGGCAGATACGCAGTATTTT.

This clonotype was found many times. The CDR3 loop is CASSEVSREYGYTF. For the CDR3, the DNA is TGTGCCAGCAGTGAAGTCTCCAGGGAGTATGGCTACACCTTC. The J gene is TRBJ1-2, the V gene TRBV6-1, with D possibly TRBD1 on 5 matching bases. The CDR3 runs 14 residues. Trimming shortened V by 1 base and J by 5 bases, and 11 bases separated the two germline ends. Germline lookup yields CDR1 MNHNS and CDR2 SASEGT.

Ten or more counts support this clonotype. The gene calls are TRBV10-2 and TRBJ2-3; 11 bases are shared with TRBD2. The germline gives CDR1 WSHSY, CDR2 SAAADI. This CDR3 comprises 15 residues. V shed 7 bases, J shed 5 bases, and the junction held 8 bases outside the gene matches. The CDR3 DNA reads TGCGCCAGCACCTTAGCGGGGGGGCTTGGAGATACGCAGTATTTT. Translation gives CASTLAGGLGDTQYF.

The genes are TRBV7-6 and TRBJ2-2, with 9 bases that match TRBD2. The germline V gene has CDR1 SGHVS and CDR2 FNYEAQ. The CDR3 sequence is 16 residues long. The V and J ends lost 5 bases and 1 base, in that order; junction bases with no gene match: 5. The CDR3 DNA is TGTGCCAGCAGCACCCAGACTAGCGGGAACACCGGGGAGCTGTTTTTT. It yields the protein CASSTQTSGNTGELFF.

In this sample, this clonotype turned up a few times. The chain has TRBV27 and TRBJ2-7; the D call may be TRBD1 or TRBD2 (5 bases each). CDR1 and CDR2 from the germline V gene are MNHEY and SMNVEV (reference sequence). Trimming cost V 6 bases and J 9 bases, with 18 bases left between them. This CDR3 region has 13 residues. CDR3 DNA: TGTGCCAGCAGCCAAGGGACCAACTGGCGGCAGTACTTC. This codes for CASSQGTNWRQYF.

Many counts were recorded for this clonotype. V gene TRBV7-8 combines with J gene TRBJ2-5, with D possibly being TRBD2 (6 bases). Germline lookup yields CDR1 SGHVS and CDR2 FQNEAQ. Trimming took 5 bases from V and 5 from J, leaving 15 bases between them. This CDR3 comprises 14 residues. The DNA for the CDR3 is TGTGCCAGCAGCCTGGGACTCCGGGGGGAGACCCAGTACTTC. Translation: CASSLGLRGETQYF.

This clonotype was found many times. The chain recombines TRBV19 with TRBJ2-1, with 9 bases identical to TRBD2. This CDR3 is built from 16 residues. V lost 6 bases and J lost 5; bases outside the gene matches: 11. Germline CDR1 is LNHDA and CDR2 is SQIVND (reference sequence). The CDR3 is CASRPGEREVDNEQFF. In nucleotides, the CDR3 is TGTGCCAGTAGGCCGGGGGAGCGGGAGGTTGACAATGAGCAGTTCTTC.

The V gene is TRBV29-1, the J gene TRBJ2-1, with D possibly being TRBD2 (6 bases). Germline V gene data show CDR1 as SQVTM and CDR2 as ANQGSEA. V lost 7 bases and J 7 bases, leaving 17 bases between the germline ends. This CDR3 is 13 amino acids long. CDR3 residues: CSGDGGTTNEQFF. The DNA of the CDR3 is TGCAGCGGCGACGGGGGTACTACGAATGAGCAGTTCTTC.